The rows below give T cell receptor beta chains drawn from one sample of a study of T cell responses to AZD1222 COVID-19 vaccine. The assay was immunoSEQ multiplex PCR, and TCRdb's table has in-frame clones only and misses some. The sample has about 200,000 clones, around 92% seen once. The sample here was peripheral blood, taken on day 0 of AZD1222 vaccination. These receptors originate from an adult in good health. Each CDR3 is given with its conserved first and last residue. The D gene is left open where the match is weak. Some rows mark clone size as missing; the rest say once, few, many or name a class of expanded clone.

d_call	j_call	clone_size	v_call	cdr3_nt	cdr3_aa
TRBD2	TRBJ2-5	once	TRBV4-2	TGTGCCAGCAGCCAAGATGGGACTAGAGATGGGACCCAGTACTTC	CASSQDGTRDGTQYF
NA	TRBJ1-5	NA	TRBV6-4	TGTGCCAGCAGTGCGGGGGGCAATCAGCCCCAGCATTTT	CASSAGGNQPQHF
NA	TRBJ1-1	NA	TRBV19	TGTGCCAGTAGTATGGCCAGTGAAGCTTTCTTT	CASSMASEAFF
NA	TRBJ1-1	NA	TRBV27	TGTGCCAGCAGTTTGGGGCGGGGGATTGAAGCTTTCTTT	CASSLGRGIEAFF
NA	TRBJ2-7	NA	TRBV12-3/TRBV12-4	TGTGCCAGCGCCGTGAACTACGAGCAGTACTTC	CASAVNYEQYF
NA	TRBJ1-5	NA	TRBV4-1	TGCGCCAGCAGCCACGAGGCTCGCAATCAGCCCCAGCATTTT	CASSHEARNQPQHF
NA	TRBJ2-7	NA	TRBV5-6	TGTGCCAGCAGCCTGGGGGGGGGCGAAGCCGAGCAGTACTTC	CASSLGGGEAEQYF
NA	TRBJ1-6	NA	TRBV2	TGTGCCAGCAGTGATAGGGGGGAGAGCAATTCACCCCTCCACTTT	CASSDRGESNSPLHF
TRBD2	TRBJ2-2	NA	TRBV5-1	TGCGCCAGCAGCTTGACCCAGCGGGGGCCCCAGAACACCGGGGAGCTGTTTTTT	CASSLTQRGPQNTGELFF
NA	TRBJ1-5	NA	TRBV21-1	TGTGCCAGCAGCAAAGCGGTGGCCGCTCAGCCCCAGCATTTT	CASSKAVAAQPQHF
TRBD1	TRBJ1-6	NA	TRBV6-6	TGTGCCAGCAGTTACTCGACAGGGATTTCACCCCTCCACTTT	CASSYSTGISPLHF
NA	TRBJ2-3	few	TRBV11-3	TGTGCCAGCAGCCTCAGCACAGATACGCAGTATTTT	CASSLSTDTQYF
TRBD2	TRBJ2-5	NA	TRBV9	TGTGCCAGCAGCGTAGGTAGCGGGGGTGGAGAGACCCAGTACTTC	CASSVGSGGGETQYF
NA	TRBJ2-1	NA	TRBV7-2	TGTGCCAGCAGCTTAGTCATCCTGTACAATGAGCAGTTCTTC	CASSLVILYNEQFF
NA	TRBJ1-4	NA	TRBV5-1	TGCGCCAGCAGCTTGGGCAGCCAAAATGAAAAACTGTTTTTT	CASSLGSQNEKLFF
TRBD2	TRBJ2-7	NA	TRBV7-6	TGTGCCAGCAGCTCAGGACTAGCGGGGCCCTTCAGCTCCTACGAGCAGTACTTC	CASSSGLAGPFSSYEQYF
TRBD1	TRBJ1-5	NA	TRBV25-1	TGTGCCAGCCGGGACAGGGGGTTGGGCCTAAATCAGCCCCAGCATTTT	CASRDRGLGLNQPQHF
TRBD2	TRBJ2-7	NA	TRBV5-4	TGTGCCAGCAGCTGGACTAGCGGGGGGGCCACCTACGAGCAGTACTTC	CASSWTSGGATYEQYF
TRBD1	TRBJ1-4	few	TRBV2	TGTGCCAGCAGGGACAGGGGAAAACTGTTTTTT	CASRDRGKLFF
NA	TRBJ2-7	NA	TRBV5-4	TGTGCCAGCAGCTTATGGGGCACCTACGAGCAGTACTTC	CASSLWGTYEQYF
NA	TRBJ2-3	NA	TRBV12-5	TGTGCTAGTGGTTTGGGGGACAGCACAGATACGCAGTATTTT	CASGLGDSTDTQYF
NA	TRBJ2-3	NA	TRBV5-1	TGCGCCAGCAGCTTGGTTGTCCAGAAGAGCACAGATACGCAGTATTTT	CASSLVVQKSTDTQYF
TRBD2	TRBJ2-7	NA	TRBV5-4	TGTGCAGAATCTAGCGGGGGGGCGGGAGAGCAGTACTTC	CAESSGGAGEQYF
NA	TRBJ1-4	NA	TRBV27	TGTGCCAGCAGTGGCAGGGACGAAAAACTGTTTTTT	CASSGRDEKLFF
TRBD2	TRBJ2-1	NA	TRBV5-4	TGTGCCAGCAGCCCGGGCGGCGGGGGGACTTCCTACAATGAGCAGTTCTTC	CASSPGGGGTSYNEQFF
NA	TRBJ2-5	once	TRBV6-5	TGTGCCAGCAGCCTCAGAGGAGAGACCCAGTACTTC	CASSLRGETQYF
TRBD1	TRBJ2-7	NA	TRBV28	TGTGCCAGCACCTTACCGGGACAGTACGAGCAGTACTTC	CASTLPGQYEQYF
TRBD1	TRBJ2-6	once	TRBV19	TGTGCCAGTAGTACGGGGACAGGGTTTTCTGGGGCCAACGTCCTGACTTTC	CASSTGTGFSGANVLTF
TRBD2	TRBJ2-7	NA	TRBV19	TGTGCCAGTAGTATGCGGGGGGGCTCGGGCGAGCAGTACTTC	CASSMRGGSGEQYF
TRBD1	TRBJ1-2	NA	TRBV30	TGTGCCTGGAGTGTAATGACAGGGAGCGGCTACACCTTC	CAWSVMTGSGYTF
NA	TRBJ1-6	NA	TRBV2	TGTGCCAGCAGTGACTCCCACCCCCTCTATAATTCACCCCTCCACTTT	CASSDSHPLYNSPLHF
NA	TRBJ2-7	NA	TRBV28	TGTGCCAGCGCGAGCAGGGGGGTCGACGAGCAGTACTTC	CASASRGVDEQYF
NA	TRBJ1-5	NA	TRBV24-1	TGTGCCGTCCAACAGGACGTAGCAAATCAGCCCCAGCATTTT	CAVQQDVANQPQHF
NA	TRBJ1-2	NA	TRBV10-3	TGTGCCATCAGTGAGTCGACCTCGAATGGCTACACCTTC	CAISESTSNGYTF
NA	TRBJ1-4	NA	TRBV18	TGTGCCAGCTCGCGGGACGCCCAGGAGTGGAAACTGTTTTTT	CASSRDAQEWKLFF
TRBD1	TRBJ2-7	NA	TRBV11-2	TGTGCCAGCAGCTTAGGAGCAGGGGGCCTCTACGAGCAGTACTTC	CASSLGAGGLYEQYF
NA	TRBJ2-6	NA	TRBV6-5	TGTGCCAGCAGTTACGCTGGGCGTGGGGCCAACGTCCTGACTTTC	CASSYAGRGANVLTF
TRBD1	TRBJ1-4	NA	TRBV2	TGTGCCAGCAGGACCGGGACAGGGGAACGAAATAATGAAAAACTGTTTTTT	CASRTGTGERNNEKLFF
NA	TRBJ1-4	NA	TRBV30	TGTGCCTGGAGCCCGGCTGCAACTAATGAAAAACTGTTTTTT	CAWSPAATNEKLFF
NA	TRBJ2-2	NA	TRBV6-5	TGTGCCAGCGAAACCGGGGAGCTGTTTTTT	CASETGELFF
TRBD2	TRBJ2-1	NA	TRBV7-2	TGTGCCAGCAGCTTAGAGAGGCTGGCAGCGGGGGGTACCAATGAGCAGTTCTTC	CASSLERLAAGGTNEQFF
NA	TRBJ2-1	NA	TRBV3-1/TRBV3-2	TGTGCCAGCAGCCAGACATACGGGGTAGGCTCCTACAATGAGCAGTTCTTC	CASSQTYGVGSYNEQFF